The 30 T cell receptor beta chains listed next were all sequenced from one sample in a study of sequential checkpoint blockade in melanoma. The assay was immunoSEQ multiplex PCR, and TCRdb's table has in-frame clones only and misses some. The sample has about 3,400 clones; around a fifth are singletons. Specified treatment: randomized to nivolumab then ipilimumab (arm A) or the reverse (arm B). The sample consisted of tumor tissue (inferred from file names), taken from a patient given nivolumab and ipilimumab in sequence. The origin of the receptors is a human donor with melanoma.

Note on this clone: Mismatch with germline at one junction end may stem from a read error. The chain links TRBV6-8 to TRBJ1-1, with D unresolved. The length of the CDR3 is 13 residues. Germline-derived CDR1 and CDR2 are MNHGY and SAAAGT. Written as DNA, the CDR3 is TGTGCCATCAGTCGTGATGGGGACACTGAAGCTTTCTTT. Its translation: CAISRDGDTEAFF.

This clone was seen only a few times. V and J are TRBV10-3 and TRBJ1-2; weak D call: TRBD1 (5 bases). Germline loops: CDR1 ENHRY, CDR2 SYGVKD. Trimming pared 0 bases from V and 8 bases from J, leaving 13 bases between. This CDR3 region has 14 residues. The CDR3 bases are TGTGCCATCAGTGAGTCAGGGGAGGAATGGGGCTACACCTTC. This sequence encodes CAISESGEEWGYTF.

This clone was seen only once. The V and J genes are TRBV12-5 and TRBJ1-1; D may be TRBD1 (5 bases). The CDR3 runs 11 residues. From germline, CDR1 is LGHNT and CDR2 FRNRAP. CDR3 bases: TGTGCCAGCCGAAGGGGAACTGAAGCTTTCTTT. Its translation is CASRRGTEAFF.

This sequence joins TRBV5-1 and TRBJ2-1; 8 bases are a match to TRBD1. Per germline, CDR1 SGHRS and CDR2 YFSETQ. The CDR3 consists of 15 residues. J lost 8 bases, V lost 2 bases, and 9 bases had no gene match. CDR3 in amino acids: CASSFGQGKLDEQFF. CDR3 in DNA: TGCGCCAGCAGCTTCGGACAGGGAAAGTTGGATGAGCAGTTCTTC.

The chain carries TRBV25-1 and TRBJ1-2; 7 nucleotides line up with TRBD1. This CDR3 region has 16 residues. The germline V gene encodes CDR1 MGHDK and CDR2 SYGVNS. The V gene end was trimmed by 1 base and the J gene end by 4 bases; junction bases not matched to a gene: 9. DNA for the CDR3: TGTGCCAGCAGTGAATCGGGATTGGGACAGAGCTATGGCTACACCTTC. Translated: CASSESGLGQSYGYTF.

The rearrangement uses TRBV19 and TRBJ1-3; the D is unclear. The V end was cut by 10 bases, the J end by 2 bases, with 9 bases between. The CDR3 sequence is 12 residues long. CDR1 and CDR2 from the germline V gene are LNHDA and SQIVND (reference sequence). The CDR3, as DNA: TGTGCCACCTGGGGAACTGGAAACACCATATATTTT. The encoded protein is CATWGTGNTIYF.

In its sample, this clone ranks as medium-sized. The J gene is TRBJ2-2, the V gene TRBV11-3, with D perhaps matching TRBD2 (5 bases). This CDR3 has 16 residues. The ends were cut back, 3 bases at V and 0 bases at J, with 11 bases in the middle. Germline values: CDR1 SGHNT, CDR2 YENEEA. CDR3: CASSLALVANTGELFF. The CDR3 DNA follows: TGTGCCAGCAGCTTGGCACTAGTCGCGAACACCGGGGAGCTGTTTTTT.

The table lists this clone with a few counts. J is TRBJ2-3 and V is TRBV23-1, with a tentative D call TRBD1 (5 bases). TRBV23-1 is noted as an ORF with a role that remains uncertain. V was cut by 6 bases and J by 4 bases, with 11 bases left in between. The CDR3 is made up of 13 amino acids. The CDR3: CASSSPGPDTQYF. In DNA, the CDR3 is TGCGCCAGCAGCTCACCAGGGCCAGATACGCAGTATTTT.

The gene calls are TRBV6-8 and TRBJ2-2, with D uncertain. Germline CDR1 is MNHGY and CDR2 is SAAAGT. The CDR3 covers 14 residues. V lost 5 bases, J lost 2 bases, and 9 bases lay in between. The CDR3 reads CASSMWVNTGELFF. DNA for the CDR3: TGTGCCAGCAGTATGTGGGTTAACACCGGGGAGCTGTTTTTT.

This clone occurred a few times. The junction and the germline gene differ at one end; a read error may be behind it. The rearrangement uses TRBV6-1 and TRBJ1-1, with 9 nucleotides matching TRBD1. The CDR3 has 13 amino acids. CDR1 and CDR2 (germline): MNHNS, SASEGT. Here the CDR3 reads CASSEGGGQGLTF. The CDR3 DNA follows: TGTGCCAGCAGTGAAGGAGGAGGACAGGGGCTTACCTTT.

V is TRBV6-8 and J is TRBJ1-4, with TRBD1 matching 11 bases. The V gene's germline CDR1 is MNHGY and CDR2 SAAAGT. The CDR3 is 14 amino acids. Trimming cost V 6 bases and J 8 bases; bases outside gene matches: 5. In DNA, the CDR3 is TGTGCCAGCAGAAGGGACAGGGGGAGAGAAAAACTGTTTTTT. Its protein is CASRRDRGREKLFF.

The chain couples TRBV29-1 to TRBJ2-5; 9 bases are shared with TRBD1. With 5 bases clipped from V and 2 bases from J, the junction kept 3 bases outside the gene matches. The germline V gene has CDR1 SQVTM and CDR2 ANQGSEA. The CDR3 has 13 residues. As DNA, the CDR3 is TGCAGCGTTCCCGGACAGGGGCAAGAGACCCAGTACTTC. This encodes CSVPGQGQETQYF.

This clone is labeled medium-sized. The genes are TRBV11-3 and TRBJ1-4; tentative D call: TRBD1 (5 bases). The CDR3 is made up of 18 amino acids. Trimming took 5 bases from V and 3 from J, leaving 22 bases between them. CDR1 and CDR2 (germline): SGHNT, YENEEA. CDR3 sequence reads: CASSQVGRASPANEKLFF. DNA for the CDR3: TGTGCCAGCAGCCAAGTTGGCAGGGCCTCCCCGGCTAATGAAAAACTGTTTTTT.

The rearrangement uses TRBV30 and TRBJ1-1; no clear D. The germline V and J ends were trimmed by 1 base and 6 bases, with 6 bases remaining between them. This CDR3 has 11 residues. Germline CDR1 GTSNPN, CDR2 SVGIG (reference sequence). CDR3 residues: CAWSGWPEAFF. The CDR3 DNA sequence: TGTGCCTGGAGTGGGTGGCCTGAAGCTTTCTTT. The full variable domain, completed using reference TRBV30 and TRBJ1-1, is SQTIHQWPATLVQPVGSPLSLECTVEGTSNPNLYWYRQAAGRGLQLLFYSVGIGQISSEVPQNLSASRPQDRQFILSSKKLLLSDSGFYLCAWSGWPEAFFGQGTRLTVV.

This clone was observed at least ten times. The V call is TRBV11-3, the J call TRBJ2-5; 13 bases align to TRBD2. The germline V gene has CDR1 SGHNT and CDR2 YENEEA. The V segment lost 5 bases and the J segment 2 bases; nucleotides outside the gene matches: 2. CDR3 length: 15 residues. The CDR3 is CASSETSGGQETQYF. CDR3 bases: TGTGCCAGCAGCGAGACTAGCGGGGGGCAAGAGACCCAGTACTTC. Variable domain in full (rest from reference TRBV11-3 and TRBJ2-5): EAGVVQSPRYKIIEKKQPVAFWCNPISGHNTLYWYLQNLGQGPELLIRYENEEAVDDSQLPKDRFSAERLKGVDSTLKIQPAELGDSAVYLCASSETSGGQETQYFGPGTRLLVL.

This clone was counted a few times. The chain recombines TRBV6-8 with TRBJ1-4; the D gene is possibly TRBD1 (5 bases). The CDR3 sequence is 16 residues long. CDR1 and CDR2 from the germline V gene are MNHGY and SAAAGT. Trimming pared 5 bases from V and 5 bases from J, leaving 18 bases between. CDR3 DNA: TGTGCCAGCAGTCTCCTAAGTGGAGGGGTCAATGAAAAACTGTTTTTT. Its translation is CASSLLSGGVNEKLFF.

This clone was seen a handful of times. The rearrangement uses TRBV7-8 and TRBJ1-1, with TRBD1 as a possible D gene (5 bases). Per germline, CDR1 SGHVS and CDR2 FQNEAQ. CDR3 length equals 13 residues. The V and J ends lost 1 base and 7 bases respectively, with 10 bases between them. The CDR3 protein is CASSLGQYLEAFF. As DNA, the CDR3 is TGTGCCAGCAGCTTAGGACAGTACCTTGAAGCTTTCTTT.

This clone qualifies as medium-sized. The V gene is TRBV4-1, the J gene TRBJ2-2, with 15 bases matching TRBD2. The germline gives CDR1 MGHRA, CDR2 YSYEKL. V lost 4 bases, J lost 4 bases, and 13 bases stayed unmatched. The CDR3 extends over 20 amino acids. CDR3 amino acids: CASSRESGLAGGPTTGELFF. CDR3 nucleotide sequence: TGCGCCAGCAGCCGAGAAAGTGGACTAGCGGGGGGGCCGACCACCGGGGAGCTGTTTTTT.

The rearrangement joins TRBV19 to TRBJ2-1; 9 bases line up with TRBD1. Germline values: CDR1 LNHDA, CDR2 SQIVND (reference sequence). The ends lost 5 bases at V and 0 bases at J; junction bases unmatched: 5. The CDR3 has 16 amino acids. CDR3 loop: CASSSDRGISYNEQFF. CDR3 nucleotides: TGTGCCAGTAGTTCAGACAGGGGGATCTCCTACAATGAGCAGTTCTTC.

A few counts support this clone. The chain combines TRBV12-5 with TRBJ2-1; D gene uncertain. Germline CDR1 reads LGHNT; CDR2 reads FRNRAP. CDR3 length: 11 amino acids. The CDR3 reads CASTLNNEQFF. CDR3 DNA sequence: TGTGCCAGCACCCTCAATAATGAGCAGTTCTTC.

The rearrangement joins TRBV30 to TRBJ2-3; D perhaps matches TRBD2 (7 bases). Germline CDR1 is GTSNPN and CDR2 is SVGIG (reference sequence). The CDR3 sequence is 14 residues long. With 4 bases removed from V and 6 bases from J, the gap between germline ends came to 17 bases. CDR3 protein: CAWTKGGPVDTQYF. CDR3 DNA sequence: TGTGCCTGGACGAAGGGGGGGCCGGTTGATACGCAGTATTTT.

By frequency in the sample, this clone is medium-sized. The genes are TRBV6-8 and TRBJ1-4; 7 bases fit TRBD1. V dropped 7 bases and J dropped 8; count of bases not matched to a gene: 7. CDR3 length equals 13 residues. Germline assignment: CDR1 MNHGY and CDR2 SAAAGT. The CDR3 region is CASTDREEEKLFF. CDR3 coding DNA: TGTGCCAGCACAGACAGGGAGGAAGAAAAACTGTTTTTT.

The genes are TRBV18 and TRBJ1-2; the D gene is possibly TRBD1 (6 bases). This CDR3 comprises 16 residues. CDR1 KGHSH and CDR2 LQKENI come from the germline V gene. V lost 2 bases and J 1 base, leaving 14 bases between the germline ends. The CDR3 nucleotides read TGTGCCAGCTCACCATCAACAGGGCCGATTAACTATGGCTACACCTTC. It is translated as CASSPSTGPINYGYTF.

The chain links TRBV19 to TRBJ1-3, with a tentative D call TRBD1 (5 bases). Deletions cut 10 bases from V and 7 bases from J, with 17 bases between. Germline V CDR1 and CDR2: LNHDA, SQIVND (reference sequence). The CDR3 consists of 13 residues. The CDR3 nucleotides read TGTGCCACCGCGGGGGAAATGGGGAACACCATATATTTT. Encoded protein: CATAGEMGNTIYF. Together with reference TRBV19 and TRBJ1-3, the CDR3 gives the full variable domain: DGGITQSPKYLFRKEGQNVTLSCEQNLNHDAMYWYRQDPGQGLRLIYYSQIVNDFQKGDIAEGYSVSREKKESFPLTVTSAQKNPTAFYLCATAGEMGNTIYFGEGSWLTVV.

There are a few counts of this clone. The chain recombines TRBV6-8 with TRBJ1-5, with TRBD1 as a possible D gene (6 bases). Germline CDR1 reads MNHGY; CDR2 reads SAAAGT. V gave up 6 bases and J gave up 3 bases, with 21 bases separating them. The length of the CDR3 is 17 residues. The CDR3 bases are TGTGCCAGCAGGCCGGAGTGGGGGCCCCGGGACAATCAGCCCCAGCATTTT. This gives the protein CASRPEWGPRDNQPQHF.

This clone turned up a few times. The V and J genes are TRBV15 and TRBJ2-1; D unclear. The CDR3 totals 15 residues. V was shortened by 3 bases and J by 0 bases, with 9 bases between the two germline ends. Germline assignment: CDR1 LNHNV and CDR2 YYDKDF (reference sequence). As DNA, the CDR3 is TGTGCCACCAGCAGTTTGAGTAGCTCCTACAATGAGCAGTTCTTC. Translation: CATSSLSSSYNEQFF.

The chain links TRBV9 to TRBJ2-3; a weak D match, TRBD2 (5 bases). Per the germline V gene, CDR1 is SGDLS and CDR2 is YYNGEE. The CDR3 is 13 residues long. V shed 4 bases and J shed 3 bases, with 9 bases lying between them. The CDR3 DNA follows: TGTGCCAGCAGCTTACCGGGGACAGATACGCAGTATTTT. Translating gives CASSLPGTDTQYF.

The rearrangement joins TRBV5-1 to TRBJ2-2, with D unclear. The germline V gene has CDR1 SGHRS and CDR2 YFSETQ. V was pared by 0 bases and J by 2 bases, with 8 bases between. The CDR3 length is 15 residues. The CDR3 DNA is TGCGCCAGCAGCTTGGAGCCGGAAAACACCGGGGAGCTGTTTTTT. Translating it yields CASSLEPENTGELFF.

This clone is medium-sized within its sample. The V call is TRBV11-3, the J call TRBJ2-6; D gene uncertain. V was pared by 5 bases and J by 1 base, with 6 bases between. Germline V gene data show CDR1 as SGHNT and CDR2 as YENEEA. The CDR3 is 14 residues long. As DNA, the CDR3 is TGTGCCAGCAGCCCCACATCTGGGGCCAACGTCCTGACTTTC. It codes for CASSPTSGANVLTF.

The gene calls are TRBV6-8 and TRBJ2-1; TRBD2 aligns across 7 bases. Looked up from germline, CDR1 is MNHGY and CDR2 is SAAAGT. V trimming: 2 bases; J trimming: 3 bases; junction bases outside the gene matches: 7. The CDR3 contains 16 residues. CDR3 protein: CASSYPLGGGYNEQFF. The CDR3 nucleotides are TGTGCCAGCAGTTACCCGCTTGGGGGGGGCTACAATGAGCAGTTCTTC.